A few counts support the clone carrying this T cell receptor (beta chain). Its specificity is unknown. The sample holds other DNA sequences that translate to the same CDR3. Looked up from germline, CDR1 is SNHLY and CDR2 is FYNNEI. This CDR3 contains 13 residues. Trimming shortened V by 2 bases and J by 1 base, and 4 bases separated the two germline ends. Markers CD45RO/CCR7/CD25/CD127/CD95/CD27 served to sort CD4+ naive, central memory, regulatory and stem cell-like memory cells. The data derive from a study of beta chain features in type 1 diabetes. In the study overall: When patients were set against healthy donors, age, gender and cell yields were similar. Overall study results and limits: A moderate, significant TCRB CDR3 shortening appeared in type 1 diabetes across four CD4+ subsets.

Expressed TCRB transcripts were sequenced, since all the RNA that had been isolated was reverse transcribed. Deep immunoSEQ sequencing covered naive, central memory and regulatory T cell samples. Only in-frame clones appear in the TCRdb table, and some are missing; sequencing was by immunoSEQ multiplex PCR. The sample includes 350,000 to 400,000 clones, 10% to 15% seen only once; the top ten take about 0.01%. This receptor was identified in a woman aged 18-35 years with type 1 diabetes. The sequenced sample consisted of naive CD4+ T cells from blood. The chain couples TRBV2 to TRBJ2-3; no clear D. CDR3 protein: CASSETGTDTQYF. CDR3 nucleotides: TGTGCCAGCAGTGAAACGGGCACAGATACGCAGTATTTT.